This T cell receptor beta chain was profiled in a study of cytomegalovirus exposure and HLA in healthy donors. It was with 60 Vbeta and 13 Jbeta primers that the PCR ran. Clones were sequenced by immunoSEQ multiplex PCR, and TCRdb holds only the in-frame ones, with some missing. The table records roughly 120,000 clones, approximately 72% of them present only once. This clone was seen more than once but under ten times. The germline V gene encodes CDR1 SGHRS and CDR2 YFSETQ. J lost 2 bases, V lost 2 bases, and 1 base had no gene match. The CDR3 runs 14 residues. The sequence derives from a woman in her forties in good health and CMV-seropositive. The chain combines TRBV5-1 with TRBJ1-3, with TRBD1 identical over 7 bases. Sequencing was carried out using PBMCs. The CDR3 loop is CASSLDRAGNTIYF. The CDR3 DNA is TGCGCCAGCAGCTTAGACAGGGCTGGAAACACCATATATTTT.